The clone carrying this T cell receptor beta chain was recorded once. The antigen remains unidentified. The data were taken from a study of cytomegalovirus exposure and HLA in healthy donors. Regarding the study as a whole: Overall, around 150 TCR beta chains were annotated as cytomegalovirus-associated. Per published reports, the classifier diagnosed cytomegalovirus status with high specificity and sensitivity. Rarity characterized most TCR sequences, yet some public TCRs appeared in many donors.

CDR3 length equals 14 residues. The germline gives CDR1 MDHEN, CDR2 SYDVKM. Trimming removed 2 bases from V and 3 bases from J, with 10 bases in between. Sequencing used immunoSEQ multiplex PCR; TCRdb keeps in-frame clones, though not all of them. The data show under 250,000 clones, roughly 84% seen once. Among the 110 or so subjects of the validation cohort, separate from the 666-subject first cohort, were the donors. The sample comprised PBMCs. The receptor was derived from a woman aged 18-35 years in good health and CMV-seropositive. J is TRBJ1-2 and V is TRBV28; no definite D call. CDR3 sequence: CASSLVRYDYGYTF. CDR3 DNA sequence: TGTGCCAGCAGTTTAGTCAGGTACGACTATGGCTACACCTTC.